This T cell receptor (beta chain) was sequenced in a study of blood T cell repertoires in COVID-19. Across the study: Nucleic acid was either cDNA or gDNA, and it came from T cells, B-cell-depleted T cells, or PBMCs.

In the original processing: Reference gene primer amplification gave estimated nucleated cell counts. Sequencing was performed with immunoSEQ multiplex PCR; in TCRdb, only in-frame clones are kept and a portion is missing. For V, J and clone size, that table is used; D and trimming come from the DNA. The repertoire consists of 200,000 to 300,000 clones, with about 82% occurring once and the leading ten covering 5.5% to 6.5%. This CDR3 is 16 amino acids long. Between the trimmed V and J ends, which lost 6 bases and 0 bases, there was a span of 17 bases. CDR1 MNHEY and CDR2 SMNVEV come from the germline V gene (reference sequence). Seattle enrolled patients during active infection and tracked them longitudinally.

V and J are TRBV27 and TRBJ1-1, with D possibly TRBD1 on 5 matching bases. The sample comprised peripheral blood. This sequence originates from an elderly woman with COVID-19, enrolled during active disease. This CDR3 is CASRLWGVGVNTEAFF. The CDR3 DNA reads TGTGCCAGCAGGCTGTGGGGGGTTGGTGTGAACACTGAAGCTTTCTTT.